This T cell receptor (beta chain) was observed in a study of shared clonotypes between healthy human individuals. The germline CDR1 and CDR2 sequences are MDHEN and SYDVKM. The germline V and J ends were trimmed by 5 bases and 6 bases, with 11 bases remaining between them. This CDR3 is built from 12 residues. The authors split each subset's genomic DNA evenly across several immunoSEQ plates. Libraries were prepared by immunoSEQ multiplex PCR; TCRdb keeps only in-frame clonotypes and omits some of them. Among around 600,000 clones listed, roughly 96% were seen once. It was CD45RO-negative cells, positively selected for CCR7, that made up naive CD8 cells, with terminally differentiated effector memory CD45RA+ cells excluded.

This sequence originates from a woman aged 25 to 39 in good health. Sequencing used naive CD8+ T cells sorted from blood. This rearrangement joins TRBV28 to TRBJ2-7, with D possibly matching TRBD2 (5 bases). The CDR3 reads CASSPRGSEQYF. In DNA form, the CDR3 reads TGTGCCAGCAGTCCCCGAGGGAGCGAGCAGTACTTC.